The next 17 T cell receptor beta chains were all read from a single sample in a study of blood T cell repertoires in COVID-19. TCRdb's table, derived via immunoSEQ multiplex PCR, lists solely in-frame clones and lacks some. Of fewer than 300,000 clones in the sample, about nine tenths were seen once. The specimen sequenced was PBMCs or T cells enriched from blood (not recorded which). These receptors originate from a man aged 18 to 29 who had recovered from COVID-19.

This chain uses TRBV3-1 (or the pseudogene TRBV3-2) with TRBJ2-7; 10 bases are shared with TRBD2. Per germline, CDR1 LGHDT and CDR2 YNNKEL (reference sequence). This CDR3 is built from 15 residues. The V segment lost 0 bases and the J segment 2 bases; nucleotides outside the gene matches: 1. The CDR3 region is CASSQDLAGAYEQYF. CDR3 bases: TGTGCCAGCAGCCAAGATCTAGCGGGAGCCTACGAGCAGTACTTC.

The chain carries TRBV5-1 and TRBJ1-4; D gene uncertain. The CDR3 extends over 15 amino acids. The V gene lost 4 bases and the J gene lost 0 bases, with 10 bases spanning the gap. The germline CDR1 and CDR2 sequences are SGHRS and YFSETQ. In DNA, the CDR3 is TGCGCCAGCAGCCGGGAGATTACAACTAATGAAAAACTGTTTTTT. This encodes CASSREITTNEKLFF.

The chain uses TRBV19 and TRBJ2-7; maybe TRBD2 (5 bases). Trimming removed 3 bases from V and 2 bases from J, with 17 bases in between. This CDR3 has 16 amino acids. The germline gives CDR1 LNHDA, CDR2 SQIVND (reference sequence). CDR3 in amino acids: CASSMGLGEGPYEQYF. CDR3 sequence (DNA): TGTGCCAGTAGTATGGGATTGGGTGAGGGTCCCTACGAGCAGTACTTC.

This clone came up a few times. V and J are TRBV5-3 and TRBJ1-2, with 9 bases identical to TRBD1. TRBV5-3 has ORF status, its function being uncertain. V was pared by 2 bases and J by 5 bases, with 10 bases of the junction left unmatched. This CDR3 is 16 amino acids long. CDR3 loop: CARSLKRQGVGYGYTF. The CDR3 DNA sequence: TGTGCCAGAAGCTTAAAGAGACAGGGGGTAGGGTATGGCTACACCTTC.

The chain combines TRBV5-5 with TRBJ2-7; D is ambiguous. V gave up 1 base and J gave up 7 bases, with 12 bases separating them. The CDR3 runs 13 residues. Germline V gene data show CDR1 as SGHKS and CDR2 as YYEKEE (reference sequence). CDR3 sequence reads: CASSLYLTVEQYF. For the CDR3, the DNA is TGTGCCAGCAGCTTGTATCTTACGGTGGAGCAGTACTTC.

The V call is TRBV29-1, the J call TRBJ1-1, with D possibly matching TRBD1 (6 bases). The CDR3 is made up of 13 amino acids. Trimming pared 7 bases from V and 2 bases from J, leaving 14 bases between. Germline loops: CDR1 SQVTM, CDR2 ANQGSEA. CDR3 nucleotide sequence: TGCAGCGCCACGGACAGATTAAACACTGAAGCTTTCTTT. Protein product: CSATDRLNTEAFF.

The V and J genes are TRBV5-5 and TRBJ1-2, with 10 nucleotides matching TRBD1. This CDR3 is 19 amino acids long. Germline V gene data show CDR1 as SGHKS and CDR2 as YYEKEE (reference sequence). Unmatched junction bases numbered 11, after V lost 0 bases and J lost 0 bases. In nucleotides, the CDR3 is TGTGCCAGCAGCTTGGATTTGGGAGACAGGGGGCCCCCTAACTATGGCTACACCTTC. It yields the protein CASSLDLGDRGPPNYGYTF.

The rearrangement joins TRBV6-2 or TRBV6-3 to TRBJ1-5; no clear D. The V gene's germline CDR1 is MNHEY and CDR2 SVGEGT. Deletions cut 5 bases from V and 3 bases from J, with 17 bases between. This CDR3 has 16 amino acids. CDR3 sequence: CASSDLWEGNNQPQHF. CDR3 nucleotide sequence: TGTGCCAGCAGTGACCTCTGGGAGGGCAACAATCAGCCCCAGCATTTT.

The rearrangement uses TRBV7-8 and TRBJ2-3, with D perhaps matching TRBD2 (6 bases). The CDR3 is 15 residues long. Deletions cut 5 bases from V and 2 bases from J, with 14 bases between. Germline V gives CDR1 SGHVS, CDR2 FQNEAQ. This CDR3 is CASSRGRDFTDTQYF. CDR3 DNA sequence: TGTGCCAGCAGCCGAGGGCGGGACTTCACAGATACGCAGTATTTT.

The V call is TRBV5-1, the J call TRBJ1-1; the match to TRBD1 covers 9 bases. Germline CDR1 reads SGHRS; CDR2 reads YFSETQ. This CDR3 is 13 amino acids long. With 3 bases clipped from V and 6 bases from J, the junction kept 3 bases outside the gene matches. This chain's CDR3 is CASSWDRASEAFF. As DNA, the CDR3 is TGCGCCAGCAGCTGGGACAGGGCCTCTGAAGCTTTCTTT. Based on the CDR3 plus reference TRBV5-1 and TRBJ1-1, the full variable domain is KAGVTQTPRYLIKTRGQQVTLSCSPISGHRSVSWYQQTPGQGLQFLFEYFSETQRNKGNFPGRFSGRQFSNSRSEMNVSTLELGDSALYLCASSWDRASEAFFGQGTRLTVV.

J is TRBJ2-7 and V is TRBV12-3 or TRBV12-4, with a weak D call TRBD2 (5 bases). The CDR3 spans 12 residues. The V end lost 5 bases, the J end lost 5 bases, and 10 bases lay between the germline ends. CDR3 DNA sequence: TGTGCCAGCAGTCCCACTAGAAACGAGCAGTACTTC. Translated, it gives CASSPTRNEQYF.

This clone was picked up a small number of times. V gene TRBV30 combines with J gene TRBJ1-6; TRBD1 matches 9 bases. CDR1 and CDR2 from the germline V gene are GTSNPN and SVGIG (reference sequence). V lost 4 bases and J lost 7; bases outside the gene matches: 5. There are 14 residues in the CDR3. The CDR3 sequence is CAWTRGTGNSPLHF. CDR3 bases: TGTGCCTGGACCCGGGGGACAGGGAATTCACCCCTCCACTTT.

The chain recombines TRBV4-2 with TRBJ1-1; D ambiguous. V lost 0 bases to trimming and J lost 2 bases, with 7 bases between them. The CDR3 runs 14 residues. Germline CDR1 reads LGHNA; CDR2 reads YNFKEQ. The CDR3 DNA sequence: TGTGCCAGCAGCCAAGACGCAGGAAACACTGAAGCTTTCTTT. This gives the protein CASSQDAGNTEAFF.

The rearrangement joins TRBV19 to TRBJ2-2, with D perhaps TRBD2 (5 bases). Trimming shortened V by 4 bases and J by 0 bases, and 12 bases separated the two germline ends. The CDR3 has 16 amino acids. The V gene's germline CDR1 is LNHDA and CDR2 SQIVND (reference sequence). CDR3 amino acids: CASSSREPPNTGELFF. In DNA form, the CDR3 reads TGTGCCAGTAGTAGCCGGGAACCCCCGAACACCGGGGAGCTGTTTTTT.

Only one count was recorded for this clone. This sequence joins TRBV6-5 and TRBJ1-1; D is perhaps TRBD1 (6 bases). The germline V and J ends were trimmed by 5 bases and 2 bases, with 12 bases remaining between them. This CDR3 spans 14 amino acids. Germline lookup yields CDR1 MNHEY and CDR2 SVGAGI. The CDR3 DNA is TGTGCCAGCAGTCACCACAGGGAAAACACTGAAGCTTTCTTT. This sequence encodes CASSHHRENTEAFF.

Only a few counts were recorded for this clone. This CDR3 is also generated by other DNA sequences in the sample. The chain recombines TRBV5-1 with TRBJ1-1, with D possibly TRBD1 on 5 matching bases. Trimming shortened V by 0 bases and J by 4 bases, and 10 bases separated the two germline ends. Germline CDR1 SGHRS, CDR2 YFSETQ. The CDR3 length is 14 residues. The CDR3 loop reads CASSLDPGGTEAFF. Here the CDR3 DNA reads TGCGCCAGCAGCTTGGACCCGGGGGGCACTGAAGCTTTCTTT.

The rearrangement joins TRBV11-2 to TRBJ2-6, with a tentative D call TRBD1 (5 bases). The germline V gene encodes CDR1 SGHAT and CDR2 FQNNGV. V was shortened by 6 bases and J by 0 bases, with 18 bases between the two germline ends. The CDR3 runs to 18 residues. The CDR3 sequence is CASRPLRTPISGANVLTF. Written as DNA, the CDR3 is TGTGCCAGCAGACCGCTTCGGACACCGATCTCTGGGGCCAACGTCCTGACTTTC.